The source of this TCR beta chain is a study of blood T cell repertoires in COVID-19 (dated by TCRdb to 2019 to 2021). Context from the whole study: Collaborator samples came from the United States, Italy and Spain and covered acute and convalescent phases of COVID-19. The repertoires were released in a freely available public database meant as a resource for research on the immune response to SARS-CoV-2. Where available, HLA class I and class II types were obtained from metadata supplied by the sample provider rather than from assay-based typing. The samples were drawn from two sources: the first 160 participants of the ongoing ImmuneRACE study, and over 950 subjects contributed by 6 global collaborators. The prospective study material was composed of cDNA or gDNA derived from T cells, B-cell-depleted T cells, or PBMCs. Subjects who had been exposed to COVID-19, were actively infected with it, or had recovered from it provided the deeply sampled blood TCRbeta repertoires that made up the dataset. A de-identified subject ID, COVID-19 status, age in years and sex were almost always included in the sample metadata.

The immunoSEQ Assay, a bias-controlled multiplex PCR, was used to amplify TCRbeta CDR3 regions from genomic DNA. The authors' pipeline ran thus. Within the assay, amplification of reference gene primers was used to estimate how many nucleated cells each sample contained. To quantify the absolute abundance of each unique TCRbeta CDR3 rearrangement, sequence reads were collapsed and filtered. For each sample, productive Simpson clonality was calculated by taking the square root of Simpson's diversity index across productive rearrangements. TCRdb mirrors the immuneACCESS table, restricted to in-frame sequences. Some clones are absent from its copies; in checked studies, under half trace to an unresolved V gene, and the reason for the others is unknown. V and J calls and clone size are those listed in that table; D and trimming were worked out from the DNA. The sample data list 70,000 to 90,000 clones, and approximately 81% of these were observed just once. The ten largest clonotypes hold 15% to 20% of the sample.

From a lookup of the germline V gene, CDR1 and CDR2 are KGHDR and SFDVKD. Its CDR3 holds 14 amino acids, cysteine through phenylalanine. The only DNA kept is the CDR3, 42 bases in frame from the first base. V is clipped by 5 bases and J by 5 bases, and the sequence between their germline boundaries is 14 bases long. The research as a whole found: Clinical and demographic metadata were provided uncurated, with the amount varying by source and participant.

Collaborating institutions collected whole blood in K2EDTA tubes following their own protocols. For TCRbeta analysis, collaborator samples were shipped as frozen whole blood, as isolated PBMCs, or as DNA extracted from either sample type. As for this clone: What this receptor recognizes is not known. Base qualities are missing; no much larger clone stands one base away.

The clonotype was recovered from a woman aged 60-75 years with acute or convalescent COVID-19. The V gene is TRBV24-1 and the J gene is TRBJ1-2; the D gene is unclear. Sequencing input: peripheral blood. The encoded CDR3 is CATSGVDPFYGYTF. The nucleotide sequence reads TGTGCCACCAGTGGCGTAGATCCATTTTATGGCTACACCTTC.